This TCR beta chain was sequenced for a study of technical replicates of blood from a handful of donors. The table came from immunoSEQ multiplex PCR; TCRdb's copy has only in-frame clones and leaves some out. The sample has 75,000 to 90,000 clones, about nine tenths seen once. This CDR3 contains 13 residues. Germline V lookup: CDR1 LNHNV, CDR2 YYDKDF (reference sequence). The V end lost 6 bases, the J end lost 6 bases, and 14 bases lay between the germline ends. Sequencing used T cells isolated from PBMCs. The V call is TRBV15, the J call TRBJ1-2; possible D gene TRBD1, 5 bases. The receptor comes from a human donor in good health. In nucleotides, the CDR3 is TGTGCCACCAGTACGGGGGGAAACAATGGCTACACCTTC. It translates to CATSTGGNNGYTF.